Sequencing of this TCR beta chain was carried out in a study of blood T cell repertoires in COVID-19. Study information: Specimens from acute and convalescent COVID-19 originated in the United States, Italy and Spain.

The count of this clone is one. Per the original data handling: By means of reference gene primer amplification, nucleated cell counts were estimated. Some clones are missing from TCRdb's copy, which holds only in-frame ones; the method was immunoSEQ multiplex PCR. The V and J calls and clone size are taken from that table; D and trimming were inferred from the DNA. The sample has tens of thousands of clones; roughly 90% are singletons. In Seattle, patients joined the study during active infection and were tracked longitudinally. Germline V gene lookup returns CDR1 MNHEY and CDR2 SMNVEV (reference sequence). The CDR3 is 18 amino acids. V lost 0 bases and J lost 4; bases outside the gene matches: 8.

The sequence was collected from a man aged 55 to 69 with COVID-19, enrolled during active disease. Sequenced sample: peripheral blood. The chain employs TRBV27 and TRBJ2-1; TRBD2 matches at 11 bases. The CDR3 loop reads CASSLSEWTSGPYNEQFF. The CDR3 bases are TGTGCCAGCAGTTTATCCGAATGGACTAGCGGGCCTTACAATGAGCAGTTCTTC.